Listed below are T cell receptor beta chains from one sample, sequenced in a study of shared clonotypes between healthy human individuals. TCRdb's table, derived via immunoSEQ multiplex PCR, lists solely in-frame clones and lacks some. Of around 2,100,000 clones listed, about 95% are singletons. The sample was naive CD8+ T cells sorted from blood. These receptors originate from a man aged 18 to 29 in good health. CDR3s include the opening cysteine and the closing phenylalanine or tryptophan. Fields, in order: CDR3 length, V gene, D gene, J gene, clone size, CDR3 protein, CDR3 DNA. The D gene is left open where the match is weak. Rows may omit the clone size; those that give it use once, few, many or a size class.

15	TRBV27	.	TRBJ2-1	.	CASSPVAEAYNEQFF	TGTGCCAGCAGTCCGGTAGCGGAGGCCTACAATGAGCAGTTCTTC
14	TRBV2	.	TRBJ1-1	few	CASSEVGQNTEAFF	TGTGCCAGCAGTGAAGTGGGACAGAACACTGAAGCTTTCTTT
15	TRBV5-6	TRBD1	TRBJ2-5	.	CASSLGTGGGQTQYF	TGTGCCAGCAGCTTGGGAACAGGGGGTGGCCAGACCCAGTACTTC
16	TRBV6-5	.	TRBJ1-2	once	CASSYSAELANYGYTF	TGTGCCAGCAGTTACTCGGCGGAGTTAGCTAACTATGGCTACACCTTC
14	TRBV11-2	TRBD1	TRBJ2-7	once	CASSLQGAGYEQYF	TGTGCCAGCAGCTTACAGGGGGCTGGGTACGAGCAGTACTTC
15	TRBV27	TRBD2	TRBJ2-5	once	CASSLYPGGVETQYF	TGTGCCAGCAGTCTTTATCCCGGGGGGGTAGAGACCCAGTACTTC
17	TRBV2	TRBD2	TRBJ2-3	.	CASSEASGGYSTDTQYF	TGTGCCAGCAGTGAAGCTAGCGGGGGGTATAGCACAGATACGCAGTATTTT
14	TRBV7-9	TRBD2	TRBJ2-7	once	CASSPSGRLYEQYF	TGTGCCAGCAGCCCTAGCGGGAGGCTATACGAGCAGTACTTC
16	TRBV7-2	.	TRBJ1-1	once	CASSSHFRGSGTEAFF	TGTGCCAGCAGCTCCCATTTTAGAGGGTCAGGGACTGAAGCTTTCTTT
13	TRBV9	.	TRBJ2-7	.	CASSAPRGVEQYF	TGTGCCAGCAGCGCGCCTAGGGGGGTCGAGCAGTACTTC
13	TRBV10-2	.	TRBJ2-1	.	CASSELSRNEQFF	TGCGCCAGCAGTGAGCTCTCTCGAAATGAGCAGTTCTTC
15	TRBV6-5	.	TRBJ2-5	.	CASSPLYPQGETQYF	TGTGCCAGCAGCCCCCTCTACCCACAGGGTGAGACCCAGTACTTC
16	TRBV18	.	TRBJ1-4	.	CASSRPGAATNEKLFF	TGTGCCAGCTCTCGTCCGGGAGCCGCAACTAATGAAAAACTGTTTTTT
16	TRBV2	TRBD1	TRBJ1-2	.	CASSASTGTTNYGYTF	TGTGCCAGCAGTGCTTCGACAGGGACCACTAACTATGGCTACACCTTC
12	TRBV15	.	TRBJ2-5	.	CATSRGGETQYF	TGTGCCACCAGCAGAGGGGGGGAGACCCAGTACTTC
13	TRBV6-5	.	TRBJ2-7	.	CASSYFPSYEQYF	TGTGCCAGCAGTTACTTCCCTTCCTACGAGCAGTACTTC
14	TRBV27	.	TRBJ2-5	.	CASSPNVYQETQYF	TGTGCCAGCAGTCCGAATGTTTACCAAGAGACCCAGTACTTC
14	TRBV4-3	.	TRBJ2-7	once	CASSQGIRYYEQYF	TGCGCCAGCAGCCAAGGTATCAGGTATTACGAGCAGTACTTC
13	TRBV28	.	TRBJ1-1	.	CASRPDGNTEAFF	TGTGCCAGCAGGCCGGACGGAAACACTGAAGCTTTCTTT
13	TRBV4-1	.	TRBJ1-2	.	CASSQQGGYGYTF	TGCGCCAGCAGCCAACAGGGTGGGTATGGCTACACCTTC
15	TRBV13	TRBD1	TRBJ1-1	.	CASSFGQGAWTEAFF	TGTGCCAGCAGCTTCGGACAGGGGGCTTGGACTGAAGCTTTCTTT
17	TRBV15	.	TRBJ2-1	.	CATSRDWETHGYNEQFF	TGTGCCACCAGCAGAGATTGGGAGACACACGGCTACAATGAGCAGTTCTTC
13	TRBV6-5	.	TRBJ2-1	.	CASSPGWRDEQFF	TGTGCCAGCAGTCCCGGGTGGAGGGATGAGCAGTTCTTC
13	TRBV5-6	.	TRBJ2-1	.	CASSLTAYNEQFF	TGTGCCAGCAGCTTGACAGCTTACAATGAGCAGTTCTTC
15	TRBV6-5	TRBD1	TRBJ1-2	once	CASSYTGDRNYGYTF	TGTGCCAGCAGTTACACAGGGGATCGGAACTATGGCTACACCTTC
14	TRBV2	TRBD1	TRBJ1-2	.	CASSEADRDYGYTF	TGTGCCAGCAGTGAAGCGGACAGGGACTATGGCTACACCTTC
15	TRBV7-9	TRBD2	TRBJ2-3	.	CASTLGGLGTDTQYF	TGTGCCAGCACCCTAGGAGGACTAGGCACAGATACGCAGTATTTT
12	TRBV5-4	.	TRBJ1-1	once	CASSLGSWGAFF	TGTGCCAGCAGCTTAGGATCTTGGGGAGCTTTCTTT
15	TRBV30	TRBD1	TRBJ1-2	.	CAWSEPGTGIYGYTF	TGTGCCTGGAGTGAACCCGGGACAGGGATCTATGGCTACACCTTC
16	TRBV19	TRBD2	TRBJ2-6	.	CASSIAGGEGSHVLTF	TGTGCCAGTAGTATAGCGGGAGGCGAGGGATCCCACGTCCTGACTTTC
16	TRBV14	TRBD1	TRBJ1-2	once	CASSQDNRGIYYGYTF	TGTGCCAGCAGCCAAGATAACAGGGGGATTTACTATGGCTACACCTTC
17	TRBV5-1	TRBD1	TRBJ2-7	.	CASSSPRAGGDSYEQYF	TGCGCCAGCAGCTCTCCCAGGGCAGGGGGCGATTCCTACGAGCAGTACTTC
16	TRBV25-1	.	TRBJ2-7	.	CASSGLREVDSYEQYF	TGTGCCAGCAGTGGCCTCAGGGAAGTAGACTCCTACGAGCAGTACTTC
12	TRBV28	TRBD2	TRBJ2-3	.	CSSGGSTDTQYF	TGTAGTAGCGGGGGGTCCACAGATACGCAGTATTTT
13	TRBV28	.	TRBJ1-2	.	CASSPSEDYGYTF	TGTGCCAGCAGTCCCTCGGAGGACTATGGCTACACCTTC
14	TRBV28	.	TRBJ2-7	few	CASSVRGDLYEQYF	TGTGCCAGCAGTGTCAGGGGGGACCTCTACGAGCAGTACTTC
16	TRBV5-1	TRBD2	TRBJ2-1	.	CASSPLLAGGYNEQFF	TGCGCCAGCAGTCCCCTTCTAGCGGGCGGATACAATGAGCAGTTCTTC
13	TRBV29-1	.	TRBJ2-7	.	CSVDGGTSYEQYF	TGCAGCGTTGACGGCGGGACCTCCTACGAGCAGTACTTC
15	TRBV6-5	.	TRBJ2-2	.	CASSYAGAGTGELFF	TGTGCCAGCAGTTACGCAGGAGCCGGCACCGGGGAGCTGTTTTTT
14	TRBV13	.	TRBJ2-5	.	CASSLDAGRETQYF	TGTGCCAGCAGCTTAGATGCGGGGCGAGAGACCCAGTACTTC
16	TRBV5-6	.	TRBJ1-6	.	CASGGGVSSYNSPLHF	TGTGCCAGCGGAGGGGGGGTTAGCTCCTATAATTCACCCCTCCACTTT
15	TRBV7-9	TRBD2	TRBJ2-5	once	CASSHRLAEQETQYF	TGTGCCAGCAGCCACAGACTAGCGGAACAAGAGACCCAGTACTTC
15	TRBV4-1	.	TRBJ1-1	.	CASSQVSVMNTEAFF	TGCGCCAGCAGCCAAGTCTCGGTGATGAACACTGAAGCTTTCTTT
14	TRBV25-1	.	TRBJ1-2	.	CASSDGGAHYGYTF	TGTGCCAGCAGTGATGGGGGGGCTCACTATGGCTACACCTTC
14	TRBV7-6	.	TRBJ2-5	.	CASSLVEGQETQYF	TGTGCCAGCAGCTTAGTAGAGGGCCAAGAGACCCAGTACTTC
12	TRBV5-6	.	TRBJ2-3	.	CASSLGADTQYF	TGTGCCAGCAGCTTGGGAGCAGATACGCAGTATTTT
15	TRBV5-4	TRBD1	TRBJ2-7	.	CASSQGQGGTYEQYF	TGTGCCAGCAGTCAGGGACAGGGGGGCACCTACGAGCAGTACTTC
12	TRBV2	.	TRBJ1-1	once	CASRTAHTEAFF	TGTGCCAGTAGGACAGCACATACTGAAGCTTTCTTT